Listed here are 11 T cell receptor beta chains from one sample, sequenced in a study of T cell responses to AZD1222 COVID-19 vaccine. Profiled with immunoSEQ multiplex PCR; TCRdb holds only in-frame clones, not every one. Of some 170,000 clones in the sample, about 88% were seen once. The material was peripheral blood, obtained on day 0 of AZD1222 vaccination. The receptors here all came from an adult in good health.

CDR3 nucleotide sequence: TGTGCCAGCAGCCGGACTAGCGGGGGGCACCAAGAGACCCAGTACTTC. This codes for CASSRTSGGHQETQYF. This chain links TRBV5-4 with TRBJ2-5, with 14 bases aligning to TRBD2. There are 16 residues in the CDR3. CDR1 and CDR2 from the germline V gene are SGHNT and YYREEE (reference sequence). The J segment lost 0 bases and the V segment lost 4 bases, leaving 2 bases of the junction unmatched.

The chain couples TRBV5-1 to TRBJ2-1; 12 nucleotides align to TRBD2. The CDR3 consists of 18 residues. Unmatched junction bases numbered 14, after V lost 3 bases and J lost 7 bases. In germline, CDR1 is SGHRS, CDR2 YFSETQ. CDR3 residues: CASSSVGLAGGPGNEQFF. In nucleotides, the CDR3 is TGCGCCAGCAGCTCCGTAGGTCTAGCGGGGGGGCCCGGGAATGAGCAGTTCTTC.

The chain carries TRBV9 and TRBJ2-1; possible D gene TRBD1, 6 bases. The V end lost 3 bases, the J end lost 6 bases, and 13 bases lay between the germline ends. Germline V gene sequence: CDR1 SGDLS, CDR2 YYNGEE. The CDR3 contains 14 residues. The CDR3 sequence is CASSEQGFSNEQFF. The DNA for the CDR3 is TGTGCCAGCAGCGAACAGGGCTTTAGCAATGAGCAGTTCTTC.

Only one count was recorded for this clone. The chain couples TRBV7-6 to TRBJ2-3, with 9 positions matching TRBD2. The CDR3 loop spans 15 amino acids. Germline V lookup: CDR1 SGHVS, CDR2 FNYEAQ. J gave up 2 bases and V 6 bases, and 6 bases lay outside the gene matches. CDR3 sequence (DNA): TGTGCCAGCAGACGGTCTAGCGGGATCACAGATACGCAGTATTTT. It specifies CASRRSSGITDTQYF.

The rearrangement joins TRBV21-1 to TRBJ2-7. TRBV21-1 is recorded as a pseudogene. This CDR3 comprises 13 residues. The CDR3 sequence: CASSEGGSYEQYF. In DNA form, the CDR3 reads TGTGCCAGCAGCGAAGGGGGGTCCTACGAGCAGTACTTC.

V is TRBV6-1 and J is TRBJ1-4; D perhaps matches TRBD1 (6 bases). Germline assignment: CDR1 MNHNS and CDR2 SASEGT. The V gene lost 5 bases and the J gene lost 7 bases, with 14 bases spanning the gap. There are 14 residues in the CDR3. CDR3: CASSSSGEGEKLFF. The CDR3 DNA reads TGTGCCAGCAGTTCGTCAGGGGAAGGTGAAAAACTGTTTTTT.

This rearrangement joins TRBV6-6 to TRBJ1-3; no reliable D call. The germline gives CDR1 MNHNY, CDR2 SVGAGI (reference sequence). With 0 bases removed from V and 0 bases from J, the gap between germline ends came to 9 bases. The CDR3 covers 16 residues. The CDR3 spells CASSYSGRSSGNTIYF. CDR3 DNA sequence: TGTGCCAGCAGTTACTCGGGCAGGAGCTCTGGAAACACCATATATTTT.

The gene calls are TRBV5-1 and TRBJ1-1; tentative D call: TRBD1 (5 bases). The V end was cut by 1 base, the J end by 1 base, with 14 bases between. Per germline, CDR1 SGHRS and CDR2 YFSETQ. CDR3 length equals 16 residues. The CDR3 coding sequence is TGCGCCAGCAGCTTGAGGTCAGGGCAGGGGAACACTGAAGCTTTCTTT. This codes for CASSLRSGQGNTEAFF.

This chain uses TRBV28 with TRBJ2-7; 7 bases are shared with TRBD2. V trimming: 5 bases; J trimming: 3 bases; junction bases outside the gene matches: 10. CDR3 length: 15 amino acids. Germline CDR1 and CDR2: MDHEN and SYDVKM. CDR3 in amino acids: CASSTPSGSFYEQYF. The CDR3 nucleotides are TGTGCCAGCAGTACCCCTAGCGGATCTTTCTACGAGCAGTACTTC.

The chain uses TRBV7-3 and TRBJ2-5, with 7 bases identical to TRBD1. Germline CDR1 is SGHTA and CDR2 is FQGTGA. V was clipped by 6 bases and J by 4 bases; unmatched bases: 14. The CDR3 runs 16 residues. As DNA, the CDR3 is TGTGCCAGCAGTTACGGAACAGGGGTTCGCGGAGAGACCCAGTACTTC. Amino acids: CASSYGTGVRGETQYF.

This clone occurred a few times. The V and J genes are TRBV30 and TRBJ1-5; a weak D match, TRBD1 (5 bases). The ends were cut back, 0 bases at V and 5 bases at J, with 8 bases in the middle. This CDR3 is built from 13 residues. Per the germline V gene, CDR1 is GTSNPN and CDR2 is SVGIG (reference sequence). CDR3 sequence (DNA): TGTGCCTGGAGTGTATCGGGGCATCAGCCCCAGCATTTT. Translation: CAWSVSGHQPQHF.